This T cell receptor (beta chain) is from a study of early stage breast cancer tumors. In regard to this clone: Its antigen is undetermined.

Blood replicates held 0.5 ug DNA, tumor or normal breast around 1.5 ug, two each. Assay: immunoSEQ multiplex PCR; the TCRdb copy retains only in-frame clones and omits some. The sample consists of roughly 53,000 clones, under 95% of them appearing once. Study-wide results and caveats: Tumor and normal breast were distinguished via blood comparison in about 90% of the 16 patients. Compared with adjacent normal breast, tumors showed about 2.5-fold denser, more clonal T cells.

V lost 4 bases and J lost 5; bases outside the gene matches: 11. The CDR3 contains 17 residues. The germline gives CDR1 SGHRS, CDR2 YFSETQ. This sequence originates from a person between 70 and 80 years old with breast cancer. Sequenced sample: blood. The rearrangement uses TRBV5-1 and TRBJ2-5; TRBD2 aligns across 13 bases. The CDR3 sequence: CASSRNPGTSGKETQYF. The CDR3 coding sequence is TGCGCCAGCAGCCGAAATCCAGGGACTAGCGGGAAGGAGACCCAGTACTTC.